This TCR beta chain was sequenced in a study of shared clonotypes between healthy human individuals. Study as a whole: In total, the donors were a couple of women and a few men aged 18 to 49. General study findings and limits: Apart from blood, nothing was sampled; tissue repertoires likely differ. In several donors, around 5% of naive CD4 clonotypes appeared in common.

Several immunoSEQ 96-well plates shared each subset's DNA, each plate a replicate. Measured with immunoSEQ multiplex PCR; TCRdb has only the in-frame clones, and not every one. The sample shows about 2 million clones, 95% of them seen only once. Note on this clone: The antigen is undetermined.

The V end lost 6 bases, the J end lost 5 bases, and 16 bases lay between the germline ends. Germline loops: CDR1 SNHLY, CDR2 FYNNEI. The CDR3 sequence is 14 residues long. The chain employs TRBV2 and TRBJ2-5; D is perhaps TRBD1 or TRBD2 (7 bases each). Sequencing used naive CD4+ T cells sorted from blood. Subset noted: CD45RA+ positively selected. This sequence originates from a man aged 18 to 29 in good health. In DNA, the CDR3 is TGTGCCAGCAGGGCCCTCAGGGGGGGGGAGACCCAGTACTTC. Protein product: CASRALRGGETQYF.